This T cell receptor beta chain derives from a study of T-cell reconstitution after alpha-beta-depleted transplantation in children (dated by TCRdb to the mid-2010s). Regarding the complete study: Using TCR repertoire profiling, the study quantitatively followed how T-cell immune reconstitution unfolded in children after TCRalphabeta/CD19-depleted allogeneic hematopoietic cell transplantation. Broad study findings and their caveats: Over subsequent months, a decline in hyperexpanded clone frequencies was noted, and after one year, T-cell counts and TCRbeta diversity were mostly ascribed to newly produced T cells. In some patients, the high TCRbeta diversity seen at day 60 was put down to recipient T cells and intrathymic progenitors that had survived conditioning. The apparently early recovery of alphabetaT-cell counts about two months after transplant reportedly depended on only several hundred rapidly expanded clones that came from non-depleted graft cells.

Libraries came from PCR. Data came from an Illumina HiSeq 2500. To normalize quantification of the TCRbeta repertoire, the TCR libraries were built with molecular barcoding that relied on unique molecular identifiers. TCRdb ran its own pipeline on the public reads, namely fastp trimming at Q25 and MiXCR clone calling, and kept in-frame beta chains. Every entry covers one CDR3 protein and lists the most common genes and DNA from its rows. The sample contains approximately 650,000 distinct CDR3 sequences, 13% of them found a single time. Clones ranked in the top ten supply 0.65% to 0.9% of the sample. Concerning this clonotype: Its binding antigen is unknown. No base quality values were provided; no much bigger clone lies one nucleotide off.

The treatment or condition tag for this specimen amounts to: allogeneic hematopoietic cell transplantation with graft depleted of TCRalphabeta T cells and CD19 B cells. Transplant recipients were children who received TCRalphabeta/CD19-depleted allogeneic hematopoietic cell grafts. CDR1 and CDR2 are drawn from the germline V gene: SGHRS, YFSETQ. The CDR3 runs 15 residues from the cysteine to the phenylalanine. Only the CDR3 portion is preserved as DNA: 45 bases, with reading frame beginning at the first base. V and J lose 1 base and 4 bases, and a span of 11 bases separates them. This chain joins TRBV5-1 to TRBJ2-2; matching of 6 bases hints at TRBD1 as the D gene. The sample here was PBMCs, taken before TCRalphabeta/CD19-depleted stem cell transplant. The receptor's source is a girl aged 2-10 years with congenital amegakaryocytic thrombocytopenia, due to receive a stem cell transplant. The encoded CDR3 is CASSLSQGITGELFF. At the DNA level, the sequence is TGCGCCAGCAGCTTGTCACAGGGTATCACCGGGGAGCTGTTTTTT. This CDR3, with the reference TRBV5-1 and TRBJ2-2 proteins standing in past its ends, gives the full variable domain KAGVTQTPRYLIKTRGQQVTLSCSPISGHRSVSWYQQTPGQGLQFLFEYFSETQRNKGNFPGRFSGRQFSNSRSEMNVSTLELGDSALYLCASSLSQGITGELFFGEGSRLTVL.